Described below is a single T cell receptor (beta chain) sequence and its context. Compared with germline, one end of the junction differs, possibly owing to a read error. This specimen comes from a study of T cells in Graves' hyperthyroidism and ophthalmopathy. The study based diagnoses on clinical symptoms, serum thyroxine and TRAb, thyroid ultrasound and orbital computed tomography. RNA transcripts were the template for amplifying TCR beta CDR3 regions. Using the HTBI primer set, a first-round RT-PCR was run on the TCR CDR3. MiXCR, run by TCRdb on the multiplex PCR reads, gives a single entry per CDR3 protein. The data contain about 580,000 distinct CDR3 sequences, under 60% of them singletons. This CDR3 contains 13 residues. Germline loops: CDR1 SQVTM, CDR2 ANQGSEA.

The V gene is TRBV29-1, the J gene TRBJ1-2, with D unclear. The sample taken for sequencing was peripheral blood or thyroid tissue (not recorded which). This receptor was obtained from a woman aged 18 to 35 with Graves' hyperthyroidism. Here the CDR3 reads CSVEKVEDYGFTF. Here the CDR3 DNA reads TGCAGCGTTGAAAAGGTGGAAGATTATGGCTTCACCTTC.